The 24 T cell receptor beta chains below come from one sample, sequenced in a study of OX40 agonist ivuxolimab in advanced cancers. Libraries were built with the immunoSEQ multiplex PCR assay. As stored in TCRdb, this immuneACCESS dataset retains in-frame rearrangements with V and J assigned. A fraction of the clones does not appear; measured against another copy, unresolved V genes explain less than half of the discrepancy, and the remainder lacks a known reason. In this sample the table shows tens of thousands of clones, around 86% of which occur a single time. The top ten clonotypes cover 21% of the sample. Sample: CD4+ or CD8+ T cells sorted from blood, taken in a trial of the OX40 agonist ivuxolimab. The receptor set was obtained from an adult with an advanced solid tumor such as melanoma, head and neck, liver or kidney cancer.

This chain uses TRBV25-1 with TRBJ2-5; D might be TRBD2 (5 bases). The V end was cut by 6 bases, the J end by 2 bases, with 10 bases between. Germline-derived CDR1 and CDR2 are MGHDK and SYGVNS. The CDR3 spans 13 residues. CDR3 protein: CASRATGQETQYF. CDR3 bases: TGTGCCAGCAGGGCGACGGGACAAGAGACCCAGTACTTC.

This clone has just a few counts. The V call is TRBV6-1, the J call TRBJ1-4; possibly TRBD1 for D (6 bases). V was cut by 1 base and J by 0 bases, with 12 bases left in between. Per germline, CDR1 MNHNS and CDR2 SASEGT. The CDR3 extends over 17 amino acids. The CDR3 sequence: CASSEVVGGATNEKLFF. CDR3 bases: TGTGCCAGCAGTGAAGTTGTAGGGGGTGCAACTAATGAAAAACTGTTTTTT.

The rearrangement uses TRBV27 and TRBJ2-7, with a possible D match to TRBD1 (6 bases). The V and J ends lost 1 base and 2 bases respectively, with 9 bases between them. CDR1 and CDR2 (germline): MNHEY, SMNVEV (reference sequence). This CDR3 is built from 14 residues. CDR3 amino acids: CASSLYAGAYEQYF. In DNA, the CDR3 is TGTGCCAGCAGTTTATACGCAGGGGCCTACGAGCAGTACTTC.

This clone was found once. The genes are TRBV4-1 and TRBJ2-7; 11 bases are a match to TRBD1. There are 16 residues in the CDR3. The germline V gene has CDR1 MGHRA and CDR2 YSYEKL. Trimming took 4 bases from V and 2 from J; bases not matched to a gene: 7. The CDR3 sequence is CASSPRDRGNAYEQYF. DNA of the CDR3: TGCGCCAGCAGCCCTCGGGACAGGGGGAACGCCTACGAGCAGTACTTC.

In DNA form, the CDR3 reads TGTGCCGCTGAGGGGACGGGAGAGGGAAATACGCAGTATTTT. Its translation: CAAEGTGEGNTQYF. The chain couples TRBV28 to TRBJ2-3; D possibly corresponds to TRBD2 (6 bases). Germline CDR1 reads MDHEN; CDR2 reads SYDVKM. V was trimmed by 11 bases and J by 7 bases, leaving 22 bases between them. This CDR3 is 14 amino acids long.

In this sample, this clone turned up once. CDR3 residues: CASSVAGGEQFF. The CDR3 DNA follows: TGCGCCAGCAGCGTCGCAGGGGGTGAGCAGTTCTTC. The V and J genes are TRBV5-1 and TRBJ2-1; 7 bases are a match to TRBD1. CDR1 SGHRS and CDR2 YFSETQ come from the germline V gene. The CDR3 contains 12 residues. The ends lost 4 bases at V and 9 bases at J; junction bases unmatched: 4. Complete variable domain (other parts from reference TRBV5-1 and TRBJ2-1): KAGVTQTPRYLIKTRGQQVTLSCSPISGHRSVSWYQQTPGQGLQFLFEYFSETQRNKGNFPGRFSGRQFSNSRSEMNVSTLELGDSALYLCASSVAGGEQFFGPGTRLTVL.

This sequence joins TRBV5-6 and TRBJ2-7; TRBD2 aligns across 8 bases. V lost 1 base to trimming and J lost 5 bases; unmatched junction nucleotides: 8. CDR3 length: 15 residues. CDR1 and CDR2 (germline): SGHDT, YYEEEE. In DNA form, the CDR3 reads TGTGCCAGCAGCTTGCGGCGGGAGGCGGTGGACGAGCAGTACTTC. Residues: CASSLRREAVDEQYF.

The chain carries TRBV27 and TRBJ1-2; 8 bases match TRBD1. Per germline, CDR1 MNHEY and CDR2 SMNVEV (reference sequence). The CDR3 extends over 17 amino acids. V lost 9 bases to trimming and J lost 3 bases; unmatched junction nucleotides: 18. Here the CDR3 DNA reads TGTGCCAGTGTCGGAAGGAGGGGGACGGACAGGGACTATGGCTACACCTTC. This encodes CASVGRRGTDRDYGYTF.

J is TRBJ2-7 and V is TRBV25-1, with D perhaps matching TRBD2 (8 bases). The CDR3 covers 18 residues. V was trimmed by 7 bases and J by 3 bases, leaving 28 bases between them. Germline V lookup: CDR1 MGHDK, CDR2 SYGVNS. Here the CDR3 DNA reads TGTGCCAGCATCTACAGGGGTTTGTCACTAGCGGAACGCTACGAGCAGTACTTC. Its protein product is CASIYRGLSLAERYEQYF.

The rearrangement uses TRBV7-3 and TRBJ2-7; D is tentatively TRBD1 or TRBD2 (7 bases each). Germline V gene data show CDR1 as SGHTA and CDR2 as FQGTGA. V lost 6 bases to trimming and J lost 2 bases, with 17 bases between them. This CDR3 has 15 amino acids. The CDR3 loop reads CASRKGEGAPYEQYF. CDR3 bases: TGTGCCAGCAGAAAAGGGGAGGGGGCACCCTACGAGCAGTACTTC.

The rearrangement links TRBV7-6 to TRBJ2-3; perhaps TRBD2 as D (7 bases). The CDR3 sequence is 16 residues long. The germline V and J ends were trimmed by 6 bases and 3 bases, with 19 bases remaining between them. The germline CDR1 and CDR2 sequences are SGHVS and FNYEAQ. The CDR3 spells CASRFSGGAGTDTQYF. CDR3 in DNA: TGTGCCAGCAGGTTCTCGGGGGGCGCCGGGACAGATACGCAGTATTTT. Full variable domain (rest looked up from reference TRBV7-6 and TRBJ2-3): GAGVSQSPRYKVTKRGQDVALRCDPISGHVSLYWYRQALGQGPEFLTYFNYEAQQDKSGLPNDRFSAERPEGSISTLTIQRTEQRDSAMYRCASRFSGGAGTDTQYFGPGTRLTVL.

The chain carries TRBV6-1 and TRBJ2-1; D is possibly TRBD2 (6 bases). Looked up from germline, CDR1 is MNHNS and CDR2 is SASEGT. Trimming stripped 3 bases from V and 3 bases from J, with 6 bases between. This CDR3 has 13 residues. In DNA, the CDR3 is TGTGCCAGCAGTGAGGACTACTACAATGAGCAGTTCTTC. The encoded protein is CASSEDYYNEQFF.

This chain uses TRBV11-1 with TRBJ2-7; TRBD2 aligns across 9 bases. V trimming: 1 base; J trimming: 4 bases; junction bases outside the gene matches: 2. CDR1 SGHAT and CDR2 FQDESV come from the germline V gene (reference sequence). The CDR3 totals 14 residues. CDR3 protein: CASSLVAGVYEQYF. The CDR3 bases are TGTGCCAGCAGCTTAGTAGCGGGAGTGTACGAGCAGTACTTC.

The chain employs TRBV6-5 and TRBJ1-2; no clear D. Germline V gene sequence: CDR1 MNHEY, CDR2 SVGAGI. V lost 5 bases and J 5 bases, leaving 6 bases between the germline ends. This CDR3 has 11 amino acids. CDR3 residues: CASSDWYGYTF. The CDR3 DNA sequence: TGTGCCAGCAGTGACTGGTATGGCTACACCTTC.

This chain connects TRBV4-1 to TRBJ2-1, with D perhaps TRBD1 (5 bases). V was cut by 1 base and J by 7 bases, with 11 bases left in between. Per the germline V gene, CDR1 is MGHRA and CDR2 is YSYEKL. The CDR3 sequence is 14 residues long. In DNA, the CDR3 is TGCGCCAGCAGCCAAGCCGCGTGGACAAATGAGCAGTTCTTC. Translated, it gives CASSQAAWTNEQFF.

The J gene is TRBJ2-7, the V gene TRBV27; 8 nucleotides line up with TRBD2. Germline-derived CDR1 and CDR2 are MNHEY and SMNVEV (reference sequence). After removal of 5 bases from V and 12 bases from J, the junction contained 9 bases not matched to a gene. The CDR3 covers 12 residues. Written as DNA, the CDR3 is TGTGCCAGCAGTCGGGGACTAGGCGAACCGTACTTC. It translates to CASSRGLGEPYF.

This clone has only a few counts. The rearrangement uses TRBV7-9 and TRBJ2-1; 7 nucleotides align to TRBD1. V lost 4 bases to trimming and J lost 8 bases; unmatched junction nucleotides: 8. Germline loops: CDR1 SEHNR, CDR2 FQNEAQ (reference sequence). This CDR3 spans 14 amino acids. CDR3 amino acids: CASSSLTGVDEQFF. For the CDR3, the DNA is TGTGCCAGCAGCTCACTCACAGGGGTGGATGAGCAGTTCTTC.

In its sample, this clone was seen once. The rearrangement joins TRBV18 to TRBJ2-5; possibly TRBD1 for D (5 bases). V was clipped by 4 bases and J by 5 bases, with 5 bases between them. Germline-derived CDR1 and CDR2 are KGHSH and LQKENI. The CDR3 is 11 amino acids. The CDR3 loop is CASSRGETQYF. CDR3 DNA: TGTGCCAGCTCACGGGGCGAGACCCAGTACTTC.

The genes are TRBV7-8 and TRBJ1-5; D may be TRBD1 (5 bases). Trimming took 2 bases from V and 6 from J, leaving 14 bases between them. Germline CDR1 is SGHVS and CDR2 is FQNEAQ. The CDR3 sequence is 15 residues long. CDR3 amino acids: CASSLLAGFTQPQHF. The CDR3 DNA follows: TGTGCCAGCAGCTTACTGGCAGGGTTCACTCAGCCCCAGCATTTT.

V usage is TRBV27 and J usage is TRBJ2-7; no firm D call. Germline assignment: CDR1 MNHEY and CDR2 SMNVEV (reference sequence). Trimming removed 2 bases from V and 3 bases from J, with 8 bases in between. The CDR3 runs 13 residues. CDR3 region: CASSLKRNYEQYF. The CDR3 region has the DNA TGTGCCAGCAGTTTAAAACGGAACTACGAGCAGTACTTC.

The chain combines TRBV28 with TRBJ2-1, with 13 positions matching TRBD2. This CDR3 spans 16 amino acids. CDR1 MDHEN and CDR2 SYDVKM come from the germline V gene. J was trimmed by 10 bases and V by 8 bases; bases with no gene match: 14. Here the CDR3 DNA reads TGTGCCAGCGGAGTGACGGGACTAGCGGGGATAGGGGAGCAGTTCTTC. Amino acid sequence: CASGVTGLAGIGEQFF.

CDR3: CASSQWETSYNEQFF. As DNA, the CDR3 is TGTGCCAGCAGCCAGTGGGAAACTTCCTACAATGAGCAGTTCTTC. V usage is TRBV14 and J usage is TRBJ2-1; D is ambiguous. This CDR3 has 15 residues. Trimming took off 3 bases at V and 1 base at J, with 10 bases between the two ends. Germline V lookup: CDR1 SGHDN, CDR2 FVKESK. The full variable domain, with the rest looked up from reference TRBV14 and TRBJ2-1, is EAGVTQFPSHSVIEKGQTVTLRCDPISGHDNLYWYRRVMGKEIKFLLHFVKESKQDESGMPNNRFLAERTGGTYSTLKVQPAELEDSGVYFCASSQWETSYNEQFFGPGTRLTVL.

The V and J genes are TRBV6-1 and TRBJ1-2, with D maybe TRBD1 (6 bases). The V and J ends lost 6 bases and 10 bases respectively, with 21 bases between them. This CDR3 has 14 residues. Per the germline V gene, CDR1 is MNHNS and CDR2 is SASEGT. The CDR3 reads CASRDRQVPMVYTF. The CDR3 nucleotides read TGTGCCAGCAGGGATCGACAGGTACCTATGGTCTACACCTTC.

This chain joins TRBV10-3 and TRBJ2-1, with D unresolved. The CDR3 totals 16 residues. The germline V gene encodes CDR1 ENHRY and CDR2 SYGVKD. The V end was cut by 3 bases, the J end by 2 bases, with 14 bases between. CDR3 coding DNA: TGTGCCATCAGTGAAAGGTCTAGTCGGGCCTACAATGAGCAGTTCTTC. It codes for CAISERSSRAYNEQFF.